The rows below give T cell receptor beta chains drawn from one sample of a study of T cells in Graves' hyperthyroidism and ophthalmopathy. A single record per CDR3 protein comes from TCRdb applying MiXCR to the multiplex PCR reads. The profile shows 400,000 to 600,000 distinct CDR3 sequences, roughly 20% of them singletons. The sample consisted of blood. These receptors were collected from a man between 18 and 35 years old with Graves' hyperthyroidism. The CDR3 runs from the conserved cysteine through the conserved F or W. Fields, in order: D gene, V gene, J gene, clone size, CDR3 protein, CDR3 DNA. The D gene is left open where the match is weak. Only part of the rows carry a size: once, few, many, or a class if the clone is expanded.

>.|TRBV3-1|TRBJ2-7|.
CASSPAQNRYEQYF
TGTGCCAGCAGCCCCGCTCAGAACCGCTACGAGCAGTACTTC
>.|TRBV19|TRBJ1-2|many
CASSIARVNYGYTF
TGTGCCAGTAGTATAGCACGGGTAAACTATGGCTACACCTTC
>TRBD1|TRBV20-1|TRBJ2-2|few
CSARDHQGAKTGELFF
TGCAGTGCTAGAGATCATCAGGGGGCGAAAACCGGGGAGCTGTTTTTT
>.|TRBV12-3/TRBV12-4|TRBJ1-5|many
CASSRSQDRYNQPQHF
TGTGCCAGCAGTCGATCTCAAGACAGATACAATCAGCCCCAGCATTTT
>.|TRBV12-3/TRBV12-4|TRBJ1-3|many
CASSLFATSGNTIYF
TGTGCCAGCAGTTTATTCGCGACCTCTGGAAACACCATATATTTT
>TRBD1|TRBV29-1|TRBJ1-1|many
CSVDPGGTLEAFF
TGCAGCGTTGACCCAGGGGGAACACTTGAAGCTTTCTTT
>.|TRBV20-1|TRBJ1-3|few
CSASRTSGNTIYF
TGCAGTGCTAGCCGGACCTCTGGAAACACCATATATTTT
>.|TRBV25-1|TRBJ1-5|many
CASSPPEVLSGTRGGQPQHF
TGTGCCAGCAGCCCTCCCGAGGTGTTATCTGGAACACGGGGCGGCCAGCCCCAGCATTTT
>.|TRBV7-2|TRBJ1-1|few
CASSLRRAADPTEAFF
TGTGCCAGCAGCTTGCGCCGGGCAGCAGACCCCACTGAAGCTTTCTTT
>.|TRBV7-2|TRBJ2-7|many
CASSLVGQREQYF
TGTGCCAGCAGCTTAGTCGGACAGCGCGAGCAGTACTTC
>.|TRBV4-1|TRBJ1-1|few
CASSHPPGRSEAFF
TGCGCCAGCAGCCATCCACCGGGACGCAGTGAAGCTTTCTTT
>TRBD1|TRBV28|TRBJ1-2|many
CASSPETGPFYGYTF
TGTGCCAGCAGTCCGGAGACAGGGCCATTCTATGGCTACACCTTC
>.|TRBV30|TRBJ1-5|many
CAWSGEGGLYQPQHF
TGTGCCTGGAGTGGCGAAGGAGGGTTGTATCAGCCCCAGCATTTT
>.|TRBV6-1|TRBJ1-3|many
CASRRTVRPGIYF
TGTGCCAGCAGACGTACGGTCAGACCCGGCATATATTTT
>TRBD1|TRBV7-8|TRBJ1-1|many
CASSPGTGYPPEAFF
TGTGCCAGCAGCCCTGGGACAGGGTATCCCCCTGAAGCTTTCTTT